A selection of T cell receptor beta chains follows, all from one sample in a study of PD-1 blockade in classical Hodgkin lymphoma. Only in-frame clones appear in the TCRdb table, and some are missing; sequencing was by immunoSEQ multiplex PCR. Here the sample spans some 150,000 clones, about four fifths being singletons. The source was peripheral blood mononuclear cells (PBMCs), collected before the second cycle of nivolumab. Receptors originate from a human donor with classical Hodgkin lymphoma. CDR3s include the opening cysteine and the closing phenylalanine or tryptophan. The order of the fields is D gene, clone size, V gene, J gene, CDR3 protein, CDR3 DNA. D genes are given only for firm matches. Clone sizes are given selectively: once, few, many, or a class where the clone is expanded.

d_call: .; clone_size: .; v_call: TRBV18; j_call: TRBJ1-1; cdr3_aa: CASSPYKVGSEAFF; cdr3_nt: TGTGCCAGCTCACCATATAAGGTCGGCTCTGAAGCTTTCTTT
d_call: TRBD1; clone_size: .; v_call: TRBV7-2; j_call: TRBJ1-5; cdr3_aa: CASSLQGGQAQPQHF; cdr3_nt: TGTGCCAGCAGCTTACAGGGGGGACAGGCTCAGCCCCAGCATTTT
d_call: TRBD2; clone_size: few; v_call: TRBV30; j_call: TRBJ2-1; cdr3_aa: CAWDLAGGSEQFF; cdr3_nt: TGTGCCTGGGACCTAGCGGGAGGGAGTGAGCAGTTCTTC
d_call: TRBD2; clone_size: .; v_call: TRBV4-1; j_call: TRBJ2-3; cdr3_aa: CASSQDGRGNGDTQYF; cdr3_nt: TGCGCCAGCAGCCAAGACGGGCGGGGGAATGGAGATACGCAGTATTTT
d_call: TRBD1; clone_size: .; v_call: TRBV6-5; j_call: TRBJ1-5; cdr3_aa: CASSRGRSQPQHF; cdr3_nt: TGTGCCAGCAGCAGGGGGCGAAGTCAGCCCCAGCATTTT
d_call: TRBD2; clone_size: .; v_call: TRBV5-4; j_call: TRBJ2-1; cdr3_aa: CASSPRQGTSGSGAYNEQFF; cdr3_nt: TGTGCCAGCAGCCCTCGGCAGGGTACTAGCGGGAGTGGAGCCTACAATGAGCAGTTCTTC
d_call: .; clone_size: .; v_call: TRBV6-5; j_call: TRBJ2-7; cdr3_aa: CASSYTRTSPREQYF; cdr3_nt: TGTGCCAGCAGTTACACCCGGACCAGTCCACGCGAGCAGTACTTC
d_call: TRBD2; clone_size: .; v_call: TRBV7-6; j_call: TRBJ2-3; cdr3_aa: CASSLLGLGADTQYF; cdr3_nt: TGTGCCAGCAGCTTACTGGGACTAGGCGCAGATACGCAGTATTTT
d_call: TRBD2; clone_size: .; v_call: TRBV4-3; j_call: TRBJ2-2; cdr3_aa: CASSQHGWAGDPPELFF; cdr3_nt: TGCGCCAGCAGCCAACACGGGTGGGCGGGAGACCCTCCGGAGCTGTTTTTT
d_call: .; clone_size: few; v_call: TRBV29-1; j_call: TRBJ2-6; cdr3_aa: CSATHSGANVLTF; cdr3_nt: TGCAGCGCCACTCACTCTGGGGCCAACGTCCTGACTTTC
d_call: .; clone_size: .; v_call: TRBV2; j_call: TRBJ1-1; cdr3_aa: CASSGDMNTEAFF; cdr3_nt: TGTGCCAGCAGTGGGGACATGAACACTGAAGCTTTCTTT
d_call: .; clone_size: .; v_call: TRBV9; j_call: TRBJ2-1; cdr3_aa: CASSVAGRHPGNNEQFF; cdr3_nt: TGTGCCAGCAGCGTAGCGGGGCGCCATCCTGGGAATAATGAGCAGTTCTTC
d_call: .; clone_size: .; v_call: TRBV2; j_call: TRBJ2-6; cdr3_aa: CASSPGDSGANVLTF; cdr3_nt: TGTGCCAGCAGTCCAGGGGACTCTGGGGCCAACGTCCTGACTTTC
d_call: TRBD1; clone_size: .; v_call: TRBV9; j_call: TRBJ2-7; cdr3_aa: CASSPSGQVYEQYF; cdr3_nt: TGTGCCAGCAGCCCCTCGGGACAGGTTTACGAGCAGTACTTC
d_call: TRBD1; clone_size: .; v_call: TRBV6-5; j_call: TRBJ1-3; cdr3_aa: CASSDRSAGNTIYF; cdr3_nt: TGTGCCAGCTCGGACAGGAGCGCTGGAAACACCATATATTTT